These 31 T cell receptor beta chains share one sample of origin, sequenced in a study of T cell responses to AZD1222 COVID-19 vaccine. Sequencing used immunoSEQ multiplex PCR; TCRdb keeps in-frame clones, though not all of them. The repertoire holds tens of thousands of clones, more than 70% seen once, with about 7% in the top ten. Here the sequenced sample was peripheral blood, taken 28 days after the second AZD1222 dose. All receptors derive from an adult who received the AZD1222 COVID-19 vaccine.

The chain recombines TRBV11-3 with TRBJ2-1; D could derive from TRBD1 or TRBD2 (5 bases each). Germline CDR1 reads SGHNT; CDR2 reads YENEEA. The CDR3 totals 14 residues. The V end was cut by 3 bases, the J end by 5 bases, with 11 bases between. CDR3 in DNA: TGTGCCAGCAGCTTTGGGGACCCCCACAATGAGCAGTTCTTC. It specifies CASSFGDPHNEQFF.

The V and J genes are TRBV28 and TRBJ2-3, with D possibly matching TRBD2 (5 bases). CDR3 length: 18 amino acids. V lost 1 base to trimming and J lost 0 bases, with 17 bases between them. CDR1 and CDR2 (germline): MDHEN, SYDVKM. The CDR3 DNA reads TGTGCCAGCAGTTTATCGGCGGCGGGTACCAGGAGCACAGATACGCAGTATTTT. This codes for CASSLSAAGTRSTDTQYF.

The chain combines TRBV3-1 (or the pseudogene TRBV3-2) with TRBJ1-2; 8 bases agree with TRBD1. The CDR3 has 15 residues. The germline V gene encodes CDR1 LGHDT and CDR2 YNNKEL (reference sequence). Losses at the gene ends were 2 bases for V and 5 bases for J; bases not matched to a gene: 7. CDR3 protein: CASSQSDRVGYGYTF. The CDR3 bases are TGTGCCAGCAGCCAATCGGACAGGGTGGGATATGGCTACACCTTC.

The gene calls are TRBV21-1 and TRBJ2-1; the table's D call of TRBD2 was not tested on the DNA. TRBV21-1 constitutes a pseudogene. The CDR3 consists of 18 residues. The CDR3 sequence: CASSKAVLAGGSYNEQFF. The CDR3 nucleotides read TGTGCCAGCAGCAAAGCGGTCCTAGCGGGAGGATCCTACAATGAGCAGTTCTTC.

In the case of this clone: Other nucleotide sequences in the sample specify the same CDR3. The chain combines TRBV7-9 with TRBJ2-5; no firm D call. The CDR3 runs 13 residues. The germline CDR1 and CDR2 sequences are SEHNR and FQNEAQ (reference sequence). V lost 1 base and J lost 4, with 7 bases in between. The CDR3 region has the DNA TGTGCCAGCAGCTTAGGTGGGCGAGAGACCCAGTACTTC. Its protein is CASSLGGRETQYF.

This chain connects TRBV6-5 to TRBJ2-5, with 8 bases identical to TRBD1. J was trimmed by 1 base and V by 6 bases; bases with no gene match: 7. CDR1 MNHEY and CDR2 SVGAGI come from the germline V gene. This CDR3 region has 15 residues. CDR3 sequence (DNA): TGTGCCAGCAGGCCAGTGGGGACAGGCCAAGAGACCCAGTACTTC. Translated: CASRPVGTGQETQYF.

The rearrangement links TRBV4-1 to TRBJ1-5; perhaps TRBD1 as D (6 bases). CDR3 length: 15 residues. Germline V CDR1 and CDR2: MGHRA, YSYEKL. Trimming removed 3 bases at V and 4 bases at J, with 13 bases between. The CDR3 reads CASSHQQGRNQPQHF. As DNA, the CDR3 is TGCGCCAGCAGCCACCAACAGGGTCGAAATCAGCCCCAGCATTTT.

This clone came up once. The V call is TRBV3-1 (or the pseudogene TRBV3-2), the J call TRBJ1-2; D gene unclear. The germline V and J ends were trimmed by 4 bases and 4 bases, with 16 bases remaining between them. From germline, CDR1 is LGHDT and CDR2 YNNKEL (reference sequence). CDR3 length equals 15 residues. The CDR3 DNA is TGTGCCAGCAGCCCCCTCGTTCCGCGACCCTATGGCTACACCTTC. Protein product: CASSPLVPRPYGYTF.

The CDR3 bases are TGTGCCAGCAGCCCACTCACTAGCGGCACAGATACGCAGTATTTT. It encodes CASSPLTSGTDTQYF. The J gene is TRBJ2-3, the V gene TRBV6-5, with 7 bases identical to TRBD2. Germline CDR1 is MNHEY and CDR2 is SVGAGI. The CDR3 has 15 residues. J lost 1 base, V lost 6 bases, and 7 bases had no gene match.

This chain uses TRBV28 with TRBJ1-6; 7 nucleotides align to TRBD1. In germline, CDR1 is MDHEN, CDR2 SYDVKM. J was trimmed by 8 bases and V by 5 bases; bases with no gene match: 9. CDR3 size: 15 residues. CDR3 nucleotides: TGTGCCAGCAGTACTCAAACAGGGGAGGATTCACCCCTCCACTTT. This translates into CASSTQTGEDSPLHF.

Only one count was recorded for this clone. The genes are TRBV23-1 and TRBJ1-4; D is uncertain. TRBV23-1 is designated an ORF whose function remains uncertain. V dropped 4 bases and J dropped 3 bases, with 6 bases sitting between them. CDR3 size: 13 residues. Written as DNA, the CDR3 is TGCGCCAGCAGTCTTCAGTCTAATGAAAAACTGTTTTTT. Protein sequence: CASSLQSNEKLFF.

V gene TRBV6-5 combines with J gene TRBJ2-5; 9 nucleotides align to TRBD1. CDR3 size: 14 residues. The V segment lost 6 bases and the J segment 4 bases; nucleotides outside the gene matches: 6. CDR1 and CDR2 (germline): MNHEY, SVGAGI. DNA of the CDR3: TGTGCCAGCAGCCGCGACAGGGGGTCAGAGACCCAGTACTTC. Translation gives CASSRDRGSETQYF.

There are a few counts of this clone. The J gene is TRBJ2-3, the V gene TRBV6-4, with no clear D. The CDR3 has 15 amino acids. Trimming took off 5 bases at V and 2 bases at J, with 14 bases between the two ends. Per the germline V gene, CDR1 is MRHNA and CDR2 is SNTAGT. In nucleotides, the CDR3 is TGTGCCAGCAGTTTTGGGTTTGGGGACACAGATACGCAGTATTTT. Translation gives CASSFGFGDTDTQYF.

CDR3 sequence reads: CASSGTGVYNQPQHF. The CDR3 DNA follows: TGTGCCAGTAGCGGTACAGGGGTATACAATCAGCCCCAGCATTTT. This sequence joins TRBV19 and TRBJ1-5, with TRBD1 identical over 7 bases. The CDR3 is 15 amino acids. V dropped 6 bases and J dropped 3; count of bases not matched to a gene: 8. The germline gives CDR1 LNHDA, CDR2 SQIVND (reference sequence).

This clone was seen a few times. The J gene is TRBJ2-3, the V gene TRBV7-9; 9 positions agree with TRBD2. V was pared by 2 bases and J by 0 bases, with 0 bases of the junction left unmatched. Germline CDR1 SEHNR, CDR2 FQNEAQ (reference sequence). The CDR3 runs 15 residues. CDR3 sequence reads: CASSLTSGSTDTQYF. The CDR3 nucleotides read TGTGCCAGCAGCTTAACTAGCGGGAGCACAGATACGCAGTATTTT.

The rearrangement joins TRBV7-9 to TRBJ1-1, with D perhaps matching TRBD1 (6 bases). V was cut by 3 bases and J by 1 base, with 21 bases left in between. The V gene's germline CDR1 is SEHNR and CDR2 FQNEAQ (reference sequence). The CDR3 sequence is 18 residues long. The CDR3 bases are TGTGCCAGCAGCTTTCCGATCGGACAGACCGACTCGAACACTGAAGCTTTCTTT. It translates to CASSFPIGQTDSNTEAFF.

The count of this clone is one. CDR3 loop: CASSLGQGDYEQYF. Written as DNA, the CDR3 is TGTGCCAGCAGCCTGGGACAGGGAGACTACGAGCAGTACTTC. The chain employs TRBV11-2 and TRBJ2-7; TRBD1 aligns across 9 bases. The CDR3 length is 14 residues. The V segment lost 5 bases and the J segment 3 bases; nucleotides outside the gene matches: 5. Germline CDR1 is SGHAT and CDR2 is FQNNGV.

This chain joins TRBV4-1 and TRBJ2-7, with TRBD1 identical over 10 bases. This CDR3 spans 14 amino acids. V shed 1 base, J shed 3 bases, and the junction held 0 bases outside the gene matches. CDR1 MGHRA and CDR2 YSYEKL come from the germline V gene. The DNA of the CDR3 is TGCGCCAGCAGCCAAGGGGACAGGGGCTACGAGCAGTACTTC. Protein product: CASSQGDRGYEQYF.

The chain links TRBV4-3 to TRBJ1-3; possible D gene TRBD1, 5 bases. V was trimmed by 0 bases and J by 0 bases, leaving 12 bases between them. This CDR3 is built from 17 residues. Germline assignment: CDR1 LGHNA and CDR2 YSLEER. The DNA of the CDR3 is TGCGCCAGCAGCCAAGAGTCGGAGGGGTACTCTGGAAACACCATATATTTT. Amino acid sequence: CASSQESEGYSGNTIYF.

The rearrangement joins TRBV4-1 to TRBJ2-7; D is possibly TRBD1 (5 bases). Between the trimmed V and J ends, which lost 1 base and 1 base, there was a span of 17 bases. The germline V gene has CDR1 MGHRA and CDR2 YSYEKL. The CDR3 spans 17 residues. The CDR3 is CASSQGLAGIISYEQYF. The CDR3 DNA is TGCGCCAGCAGCCAAGGATTGGCAGGGATCATATCCTACGAGCAGTACTTC.

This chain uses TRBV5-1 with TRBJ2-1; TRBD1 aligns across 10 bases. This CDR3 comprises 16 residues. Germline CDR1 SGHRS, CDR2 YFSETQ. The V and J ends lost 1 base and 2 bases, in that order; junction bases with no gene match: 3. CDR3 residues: CASSLTGTGAYNEQFF. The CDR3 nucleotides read TGCGCCAGCAGCTTGACCGGGACAGGGGCCTACAATGAGCAGTTCTTC.

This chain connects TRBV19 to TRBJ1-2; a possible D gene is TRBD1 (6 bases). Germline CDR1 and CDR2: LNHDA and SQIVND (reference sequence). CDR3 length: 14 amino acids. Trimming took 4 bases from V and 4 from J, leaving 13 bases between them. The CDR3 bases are TGTGCCAGTAGTAAATTTCAGGGGATCTATGGCTACACCTTC. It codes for CASSKFQGIYGYTF.

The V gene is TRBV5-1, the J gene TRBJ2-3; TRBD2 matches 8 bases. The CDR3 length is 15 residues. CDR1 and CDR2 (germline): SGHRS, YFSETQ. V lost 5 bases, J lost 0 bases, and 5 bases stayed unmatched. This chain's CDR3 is CASSGTSYSTDTQYF. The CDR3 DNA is TGCGCCAGCAGTGGGACTAGTTATAGCACAGATACGCAGTATTTT. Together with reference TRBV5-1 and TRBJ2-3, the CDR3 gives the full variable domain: KAGVTQTPRYLIKTRGQQVTLSCSPISGHRSVSWYQQTPGQGLQFLFEYFSETQRNKGNFPGRFSGRQFSNSRSEMNVSTLELGDSALYLCASSGTSYSTDTQYFGPGTRLTVL.

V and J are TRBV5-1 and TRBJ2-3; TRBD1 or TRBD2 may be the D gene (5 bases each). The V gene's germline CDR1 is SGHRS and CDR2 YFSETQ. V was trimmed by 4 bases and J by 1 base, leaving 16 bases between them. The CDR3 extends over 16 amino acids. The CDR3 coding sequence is TGCGCCAGCAGCGTGCATTGGGGGACGGGCACAGATACGCAGTATTTT. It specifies CASSVHWGTGTDTQYF.

The chain's CDR3 is CASSLDPGLNTEAFF. CDR3 in DNA: TGTGCCAGCAGCTTAGATCCAGGCTTGAACACTGAAGCTTTCTTT. The chain joins TRBV13 to TRBJ1-1; D gene unclear. Germline CDR1 is PRHDT and CDR2 is FYEKMQ (reference sequence). There are 15 residues in the CDR3. V shed 1 base and J shed 0 bases, with 9 bases lying between them.

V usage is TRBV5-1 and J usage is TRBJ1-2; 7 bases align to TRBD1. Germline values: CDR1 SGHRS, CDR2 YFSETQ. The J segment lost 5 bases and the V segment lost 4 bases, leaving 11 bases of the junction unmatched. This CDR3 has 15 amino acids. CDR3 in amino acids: CASSHQPGQQYGYTF. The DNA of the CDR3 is TGCGCCAGCAGCCACCAACCGGGACAGCAGTATGGCTACACCTTC.

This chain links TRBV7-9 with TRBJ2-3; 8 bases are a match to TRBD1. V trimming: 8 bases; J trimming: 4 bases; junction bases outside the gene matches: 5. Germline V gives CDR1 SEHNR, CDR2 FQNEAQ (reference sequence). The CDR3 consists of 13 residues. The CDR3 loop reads CASAPGGADTQYF. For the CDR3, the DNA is TGTGCCAGCGCTCCAGGGGGCGCAGATACGCAGTATTTT.

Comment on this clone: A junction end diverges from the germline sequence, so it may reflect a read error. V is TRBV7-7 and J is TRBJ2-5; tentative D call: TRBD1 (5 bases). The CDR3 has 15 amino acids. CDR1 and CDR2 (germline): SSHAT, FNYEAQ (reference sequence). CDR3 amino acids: CASSLQGQGFGTQYF. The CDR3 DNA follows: TGTGCTAGCAGCTTACAAGGTCAGGGCTTTGGGACCCAGTACTTC.

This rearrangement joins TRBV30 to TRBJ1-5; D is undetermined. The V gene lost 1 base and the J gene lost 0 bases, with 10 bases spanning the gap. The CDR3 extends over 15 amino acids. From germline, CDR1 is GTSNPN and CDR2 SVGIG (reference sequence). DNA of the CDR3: TGTGCCTGGAGTGCGGGTTCCTATAGCAATCAGCCCCAGCATTTT. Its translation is CAWSAGSYSNQPQHF.

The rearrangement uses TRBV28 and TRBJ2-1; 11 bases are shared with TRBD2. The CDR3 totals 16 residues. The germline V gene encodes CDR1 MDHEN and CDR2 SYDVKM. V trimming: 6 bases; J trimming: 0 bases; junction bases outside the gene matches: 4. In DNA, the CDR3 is TGTGCCAGCAGGCCTACTAGCGGGAGCTCCTACAATGAGCAGTTCTTC. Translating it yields CASRPTSGSSYNEQFF.

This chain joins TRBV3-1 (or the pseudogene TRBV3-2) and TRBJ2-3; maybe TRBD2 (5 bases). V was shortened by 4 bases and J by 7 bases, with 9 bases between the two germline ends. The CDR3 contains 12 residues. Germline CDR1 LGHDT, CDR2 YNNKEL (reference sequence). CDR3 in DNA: TGTGCCAGCAGCCCGGAGGAAAATACGCAGTATTTT. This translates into CASSPEENTQYF.